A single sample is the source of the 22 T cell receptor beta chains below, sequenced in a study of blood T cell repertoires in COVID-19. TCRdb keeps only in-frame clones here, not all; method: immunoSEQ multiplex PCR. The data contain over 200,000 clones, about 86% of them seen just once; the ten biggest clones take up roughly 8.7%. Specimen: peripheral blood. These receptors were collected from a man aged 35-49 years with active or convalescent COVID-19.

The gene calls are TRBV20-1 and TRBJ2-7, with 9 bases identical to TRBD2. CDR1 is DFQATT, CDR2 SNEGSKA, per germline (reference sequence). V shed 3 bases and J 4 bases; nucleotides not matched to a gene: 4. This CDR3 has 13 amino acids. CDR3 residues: CSASSSGRYEQYF. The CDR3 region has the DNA TGCAGTGCTAGTAGTAGCGGGAGATACGAGCAGTACTTC.

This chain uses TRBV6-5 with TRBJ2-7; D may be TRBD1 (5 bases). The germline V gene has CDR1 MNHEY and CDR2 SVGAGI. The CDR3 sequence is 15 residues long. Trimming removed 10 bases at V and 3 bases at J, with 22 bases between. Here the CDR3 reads CATVYVLGRDYEQYF. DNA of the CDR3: TGTGCCACAGTTTACGTGTTGGGGCGCGACTACGAGCAGTACTTC.

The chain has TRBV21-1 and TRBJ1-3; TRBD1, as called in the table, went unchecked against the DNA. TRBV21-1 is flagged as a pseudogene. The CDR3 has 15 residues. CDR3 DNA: TGTGCCAGAGAACCACAGGGTGCCTCTGGAAACACCATATATTTT. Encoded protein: CAREPQGASGNTIYF.

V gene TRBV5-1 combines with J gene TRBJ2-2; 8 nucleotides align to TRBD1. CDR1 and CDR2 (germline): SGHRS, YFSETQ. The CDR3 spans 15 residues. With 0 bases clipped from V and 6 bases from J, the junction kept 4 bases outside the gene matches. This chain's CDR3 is CASSLGQGSPGELFF. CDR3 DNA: TGCGCCAGCAGCTTGGGACAGGGGAGCCCCGGGGAGCTGTTTTTT. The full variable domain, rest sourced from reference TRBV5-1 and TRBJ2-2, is KAGVTQTPRYLIKTRGQQVTLSCSPISGHRSVSWYQQTPGQGLQFLFEYFSETQRNKGNFPGRFSGRQFSNSRSEMNVSTLELGDSALYLCASSLGQGSPGELFFGEGSRLTVL.

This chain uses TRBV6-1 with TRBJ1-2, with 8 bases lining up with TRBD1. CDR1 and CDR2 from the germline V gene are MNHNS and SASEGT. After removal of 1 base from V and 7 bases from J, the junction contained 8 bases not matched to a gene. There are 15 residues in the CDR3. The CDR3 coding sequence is TGTGCCAGCAGTGAAGAAGTTCAGGGGGCTTCTGGCTACACCTTC. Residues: CASSEEVQGASGYTF.

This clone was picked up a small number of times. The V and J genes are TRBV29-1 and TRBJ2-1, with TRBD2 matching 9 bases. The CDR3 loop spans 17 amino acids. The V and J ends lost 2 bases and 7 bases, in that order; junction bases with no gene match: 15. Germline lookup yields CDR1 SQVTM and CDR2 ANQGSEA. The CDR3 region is CSVELGASGMGLNEQFF. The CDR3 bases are TGCAGCGTTGAACTAGGGGCTAGCGGGATGGGTCTTAATGAGCAGTTCTTC.

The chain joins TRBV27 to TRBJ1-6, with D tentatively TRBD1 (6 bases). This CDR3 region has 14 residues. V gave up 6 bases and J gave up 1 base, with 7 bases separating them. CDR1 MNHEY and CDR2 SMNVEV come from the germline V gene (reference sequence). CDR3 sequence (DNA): TGTGCCAGCAGAGGGGGATCCTATAATTCACCCCTCCACTTT. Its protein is CASRGGSYNSPLHF.

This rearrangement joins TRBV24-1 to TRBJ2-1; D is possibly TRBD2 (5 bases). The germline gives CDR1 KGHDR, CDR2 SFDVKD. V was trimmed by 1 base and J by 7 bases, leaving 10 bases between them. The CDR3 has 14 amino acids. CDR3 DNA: TGTGCCACCAGTGATTTTCGGAGAGGGAATGAGCAGTTCTTC. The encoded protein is CATSDFRRGNEQFF.

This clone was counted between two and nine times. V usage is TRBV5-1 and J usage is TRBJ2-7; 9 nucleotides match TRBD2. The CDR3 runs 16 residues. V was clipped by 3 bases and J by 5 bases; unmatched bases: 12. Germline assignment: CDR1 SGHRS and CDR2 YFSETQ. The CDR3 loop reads CASSSTSSGMTHEQYF. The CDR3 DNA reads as TGCGCCAGCAGCTCCACCTCTAGCGGGATGACCCACGAGCAGTACTTC.

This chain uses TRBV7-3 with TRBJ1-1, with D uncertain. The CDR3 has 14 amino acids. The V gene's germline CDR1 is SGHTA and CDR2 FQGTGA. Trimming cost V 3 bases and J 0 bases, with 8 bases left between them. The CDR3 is CASSLNRMNTEAFF. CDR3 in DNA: TGTGCCAGCAGCTTGAACAGAATGAACACTGAAGCTTTCTTT.

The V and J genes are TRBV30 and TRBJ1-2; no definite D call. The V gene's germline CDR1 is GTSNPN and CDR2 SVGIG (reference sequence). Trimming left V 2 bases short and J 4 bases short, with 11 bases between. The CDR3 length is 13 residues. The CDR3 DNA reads TGTGCCTGGAGTCACTCACCGAGCTATGGCTACACCTTC. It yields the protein CAWSHSPSYGYTF.

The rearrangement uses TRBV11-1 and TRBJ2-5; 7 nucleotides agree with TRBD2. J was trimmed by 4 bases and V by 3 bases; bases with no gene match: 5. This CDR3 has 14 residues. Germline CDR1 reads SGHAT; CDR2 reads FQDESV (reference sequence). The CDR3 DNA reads TGTGCCAGCAGCTTGGGGGGGGTTCGAGAGACCCAGTACTTC. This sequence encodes CASSLGGVRETQYF.

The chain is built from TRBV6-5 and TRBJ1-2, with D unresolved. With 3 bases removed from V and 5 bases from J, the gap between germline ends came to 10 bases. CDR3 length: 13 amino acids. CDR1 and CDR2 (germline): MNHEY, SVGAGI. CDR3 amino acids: CASSYGRTYGYTF. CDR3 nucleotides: TGTGCCAGCAGTTATGGCAGGACTTATGGCTACACCTTC.

The CDR3 coding sequence is TGTGCCAGCAGCACCCCGGGAGGGAGGTCCTACGAGCAGTACTTC. Protein: CASSTPGGRSYEQYF. This chain links TRBV25-1 with TRBJ2-7; 8 positions match TRBD2. The CDR3 contains 15 residues. From germline, CDR1 is MGHDK and CDR2 SYGVNS. After removal of 6 bases from V and 1 base from J, the junction contained 8 bases not matched to a gene.

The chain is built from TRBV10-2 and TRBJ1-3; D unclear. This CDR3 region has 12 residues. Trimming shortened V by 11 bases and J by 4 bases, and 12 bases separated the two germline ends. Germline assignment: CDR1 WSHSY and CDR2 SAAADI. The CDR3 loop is CAASPGGNTIYF. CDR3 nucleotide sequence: TGCGCCGCATCGCCGGGGGGAAACACCATATATTTT.

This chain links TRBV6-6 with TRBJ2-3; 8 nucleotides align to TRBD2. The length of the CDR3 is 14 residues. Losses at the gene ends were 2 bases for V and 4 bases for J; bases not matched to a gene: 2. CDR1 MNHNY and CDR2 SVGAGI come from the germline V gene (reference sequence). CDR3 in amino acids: CASSYPGGPDTQYF. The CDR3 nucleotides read TGTGCCAGCAGTTACCCGGGAGGGCCAGATACGCAGTATTTT.

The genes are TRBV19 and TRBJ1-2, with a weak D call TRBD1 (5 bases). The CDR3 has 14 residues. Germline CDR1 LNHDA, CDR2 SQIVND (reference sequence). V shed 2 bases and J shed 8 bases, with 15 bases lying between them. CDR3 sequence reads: CASSIRAGPSGYTF. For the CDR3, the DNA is TGTGCCAGTAGTATACGGGCAGGGCCGAGCGGCTACACCTTC. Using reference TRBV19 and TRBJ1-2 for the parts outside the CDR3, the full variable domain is DGGITQSPKYLFRKEGQNVTLSCEQNLNHDAMYWYRQDPGQGLRLIYYSQIVNDFQKGDIAEGYSVSREKKESFPLTVTSAQKNPTAFYLCASSIRAGPSGYTFGSGTRLTVV.

The CDR3 spells CASSSGQGTYF. The CDR3 bases are TGCGCCAGCAGCTCCGGACAGGGGACGTACTTC. V usage is TRBV5-1 and J usage is TRBJ2-7; 9 bases match TRBD1. The germline V gene has CDR1 SGHRS and CDR2 YFSETQ. The CDR3 length is 11 residues. J was trimmed by 12 bases and V by 3 bases; bases with no gene match: 4.

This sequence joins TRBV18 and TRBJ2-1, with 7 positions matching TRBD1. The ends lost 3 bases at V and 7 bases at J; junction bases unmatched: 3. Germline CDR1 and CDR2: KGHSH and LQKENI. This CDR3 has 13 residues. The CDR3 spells CASSPGQRNEQFF. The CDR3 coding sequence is TGTGCCAGCTCACCGGGACAGCGAAATGAGCAGTTCTTC.

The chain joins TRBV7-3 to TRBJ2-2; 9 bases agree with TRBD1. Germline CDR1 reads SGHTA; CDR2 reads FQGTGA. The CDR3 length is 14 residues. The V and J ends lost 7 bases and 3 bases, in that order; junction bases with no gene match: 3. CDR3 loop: CASTTGGDTGELFF. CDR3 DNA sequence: TGTGCCAGCACGACAGGGGGGGACACCGGGGAGCTGTTTTTT.

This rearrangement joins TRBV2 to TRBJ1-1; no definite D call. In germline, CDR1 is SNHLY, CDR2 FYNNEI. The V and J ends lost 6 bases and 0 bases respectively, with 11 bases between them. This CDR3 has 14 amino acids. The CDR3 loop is CASSRSILNTEAFF. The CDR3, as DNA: TGTGCCAGCAGCCGTAGTATACTGAACACTGAAGCTTTCTTT.

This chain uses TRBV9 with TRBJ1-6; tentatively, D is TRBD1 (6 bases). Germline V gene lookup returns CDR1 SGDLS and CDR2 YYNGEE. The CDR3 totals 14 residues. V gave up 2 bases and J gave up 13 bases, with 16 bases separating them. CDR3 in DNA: TGTGCCAGCAGCGTTCAAATCGCAGGGGTCCCCCTCCACTTT. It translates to CASSVQIAGVPLHF.